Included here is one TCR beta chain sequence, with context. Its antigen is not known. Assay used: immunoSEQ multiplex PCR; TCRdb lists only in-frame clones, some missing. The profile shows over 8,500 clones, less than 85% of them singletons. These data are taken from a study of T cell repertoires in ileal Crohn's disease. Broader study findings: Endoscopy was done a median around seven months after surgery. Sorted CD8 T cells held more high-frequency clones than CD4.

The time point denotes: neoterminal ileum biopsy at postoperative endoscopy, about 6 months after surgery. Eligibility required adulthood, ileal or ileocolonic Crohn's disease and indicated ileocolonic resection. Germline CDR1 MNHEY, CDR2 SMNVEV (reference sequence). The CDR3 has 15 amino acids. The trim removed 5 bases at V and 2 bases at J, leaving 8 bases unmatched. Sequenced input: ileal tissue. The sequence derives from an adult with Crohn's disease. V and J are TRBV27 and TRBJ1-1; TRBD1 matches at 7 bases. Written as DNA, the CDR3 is TGTGCCAGCAGTGGAATCAGACAGGGAAACACTGAAGCTTTCTTT. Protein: CASSGIRQGNTEAFF.